Each of the 10 T cell receptor beta chains below was sequenced from the same sample in a study of T cell responses to AZD1222 COVID-19 vaccine. Generated by immunoSEQ multiplex PCR, the TCRdb table keeps only in-frame clones and is missing some. The sample lists some 120,000 clones, about 90% occurring once. The sequencing used peripheral blood, collected on day 0 of AZD1222 vaccination. These receptors all stem from an adult in good health.

The chain uses TRBV5-1 and TRBJ2-1; 14 nucleotides match TRBD2. The CDR3 runs to 17 residues. V lost 4 bases to trimming and J lost 4 bases; unmatched junction nucleotides: 7. Germline assignment: CDR1 SGHRS and CDR2 YFSETQ. In DNA, the CDR3 is TGCGCCAGCAGCCGTCGACTAGCGGGAGGGGGATACAATGAGCAGTTCTTC. Residues: CASSRRLAGGGYNEQFF.

The CDR3 DNA sequence: TGTGCCAGCAGCTTAGGAAACTCGGTTTACTCTGGAAACACCATATATTTT. Its protein is CASSLGNSVYSGNTIYF. The rearrangement links TRBV7-6 to TRBJ1-3; D not resolved. Germline V lookup: CDR1 SGHVS, CDR2 FNYEAQ. Trimming cost V 1 base and J 0 bases, with 13 bases left between them. There are 17 residues in the CDR3.

The rearrangement links TRBV3-1 (or the pseudogene TRBV3-2) to TRBJ2-1; no reliable D call. The germline V and J ends were trimmed by 1 base and 7 bases, with 8 bases remaining between them. The V gene's germline CDR1 is LGHDT and CDR2 YNNKEL (reference sequence). The CDR3 totals 13 residues. The CDR3 spells CASSQVSGNEQFF. Here the CDR3 DNA reads TGTGCCAGCAGCCAAGTCTCTGGGAATGAGCAGTTCTTC.

V is TRBV19 and J is TRBJ2-4; 11 bases fit TRBD2. CDR3 length: 16 amino acids. Germline V gene data show CDR1 as LNHDA and CDR2 as SQIVND (reference sequence). V lost 3 bases and J lost 5; bases outside the gene matches: 6. CDR3 coding DNA: TGTGCCAGTAGTATTACTAGCGGGAGTGTCGAAAACATTCAGTACTTC. Protein product: CASSITSGSVENIQYF.

The chain has TRBV4-1 and TRBJ2-2, with 9 nucleotides matching TRBD1. V dropped 2 bases and J dropped 3; count of bases not matched to a gene: 1. CDR1 is MGHRA and CDR2 is YSYEKL in the germline V gene. This CDR3 contains 15 residues. CDR3 loop: CASSQRDRDTGELFF. The CDR3 bases are TGCGCCAGCAGCCAACGGGACAGGGACACCGGGGAGCTGTTTTTT.

The chain links TRBV9 to TRBJ1-2; D call uncertain. V lost 5 bases to trimming and J lost 4 bases, with 15 bases between them. CDR1 SGDLS and CDR2 YYNGEE come from the germline V gene. The CDR3 totals 14 residues. CDR3 bases: TGTGCCAGCAGGAAAGGGTCATCAACCTATGGCTACACCTTC. This gives the protein CASRKGSSTYGYTF.

The chain uses TRBV3-1 (or the pseudogene TRBV3-2) and TRBJ2-2, with D possibly being TRBD2 (5 bases). V gave up 1 base and J gave up 3 bases, with 9 bases separating them. Germline values: CDR1 LGHDT, CDR2 YNNKEL (reference sequence). The CDR3 is made up of 15 amino acids. The chain's CDR3 is CASSQVSGDTGELFF. The CDR3 DNA reads TGTGCCAGCAGCCAAGTCTCCGGGGACACCGGGGAGCTGTTTTTT.

The J gene is TRBJ1-1, the V gene TRBV5-1; D is possibly TRBD1 (5 bases). This CDR3 is built from 16 residues. The V and J ends lost 4 bases and 5 bases respectively, with 21 bases between them. Germline values: CDR1 SGHRS, CDR2 YFSETQ. The CDR3 DNA reads as TGCGCCAGCAGCCCGCGTACGATCGGGGGGAATACTGAAGCTTTCTTT. The encoded protein is CASSPRTIGGNTEAFF.

The chain links TRBV30 to TRBJ1-3, with a possible D match to TRBD1 (5 bases). Per germline, CDR1 GTSNPN and CDR2 SVGIG (reference sequence). The ends were cut back, 2 bases at V and 2 bases at J, with 13 bases in the middle. The length of the CDR3 is 15 residues. The CDR3 DNA reads as TGTGCCTGGAGTAGCACGGGGGGAACTGGAAACACCATATATTTT. The encoded protein is CAWSSTGGTGNTIYF.

The chain uses TRBV9 and TRBJ2-7, with D perhaps TRBD1 (6 bases). Per the germline V gene, CDR1 is SGDLS and CDR2 is YYNGEE. Trimming pared 0 bases from V and 3 bases from J, leaving 13 bases between. This CDR3 comprises 15 residues. DNA of the CDR3: TGTGCCAGCAGCGTAGGCACAGGGTCTTTCTACGAGCAGTACTTC. Translating gives CASSVGTGSFYEQYF.